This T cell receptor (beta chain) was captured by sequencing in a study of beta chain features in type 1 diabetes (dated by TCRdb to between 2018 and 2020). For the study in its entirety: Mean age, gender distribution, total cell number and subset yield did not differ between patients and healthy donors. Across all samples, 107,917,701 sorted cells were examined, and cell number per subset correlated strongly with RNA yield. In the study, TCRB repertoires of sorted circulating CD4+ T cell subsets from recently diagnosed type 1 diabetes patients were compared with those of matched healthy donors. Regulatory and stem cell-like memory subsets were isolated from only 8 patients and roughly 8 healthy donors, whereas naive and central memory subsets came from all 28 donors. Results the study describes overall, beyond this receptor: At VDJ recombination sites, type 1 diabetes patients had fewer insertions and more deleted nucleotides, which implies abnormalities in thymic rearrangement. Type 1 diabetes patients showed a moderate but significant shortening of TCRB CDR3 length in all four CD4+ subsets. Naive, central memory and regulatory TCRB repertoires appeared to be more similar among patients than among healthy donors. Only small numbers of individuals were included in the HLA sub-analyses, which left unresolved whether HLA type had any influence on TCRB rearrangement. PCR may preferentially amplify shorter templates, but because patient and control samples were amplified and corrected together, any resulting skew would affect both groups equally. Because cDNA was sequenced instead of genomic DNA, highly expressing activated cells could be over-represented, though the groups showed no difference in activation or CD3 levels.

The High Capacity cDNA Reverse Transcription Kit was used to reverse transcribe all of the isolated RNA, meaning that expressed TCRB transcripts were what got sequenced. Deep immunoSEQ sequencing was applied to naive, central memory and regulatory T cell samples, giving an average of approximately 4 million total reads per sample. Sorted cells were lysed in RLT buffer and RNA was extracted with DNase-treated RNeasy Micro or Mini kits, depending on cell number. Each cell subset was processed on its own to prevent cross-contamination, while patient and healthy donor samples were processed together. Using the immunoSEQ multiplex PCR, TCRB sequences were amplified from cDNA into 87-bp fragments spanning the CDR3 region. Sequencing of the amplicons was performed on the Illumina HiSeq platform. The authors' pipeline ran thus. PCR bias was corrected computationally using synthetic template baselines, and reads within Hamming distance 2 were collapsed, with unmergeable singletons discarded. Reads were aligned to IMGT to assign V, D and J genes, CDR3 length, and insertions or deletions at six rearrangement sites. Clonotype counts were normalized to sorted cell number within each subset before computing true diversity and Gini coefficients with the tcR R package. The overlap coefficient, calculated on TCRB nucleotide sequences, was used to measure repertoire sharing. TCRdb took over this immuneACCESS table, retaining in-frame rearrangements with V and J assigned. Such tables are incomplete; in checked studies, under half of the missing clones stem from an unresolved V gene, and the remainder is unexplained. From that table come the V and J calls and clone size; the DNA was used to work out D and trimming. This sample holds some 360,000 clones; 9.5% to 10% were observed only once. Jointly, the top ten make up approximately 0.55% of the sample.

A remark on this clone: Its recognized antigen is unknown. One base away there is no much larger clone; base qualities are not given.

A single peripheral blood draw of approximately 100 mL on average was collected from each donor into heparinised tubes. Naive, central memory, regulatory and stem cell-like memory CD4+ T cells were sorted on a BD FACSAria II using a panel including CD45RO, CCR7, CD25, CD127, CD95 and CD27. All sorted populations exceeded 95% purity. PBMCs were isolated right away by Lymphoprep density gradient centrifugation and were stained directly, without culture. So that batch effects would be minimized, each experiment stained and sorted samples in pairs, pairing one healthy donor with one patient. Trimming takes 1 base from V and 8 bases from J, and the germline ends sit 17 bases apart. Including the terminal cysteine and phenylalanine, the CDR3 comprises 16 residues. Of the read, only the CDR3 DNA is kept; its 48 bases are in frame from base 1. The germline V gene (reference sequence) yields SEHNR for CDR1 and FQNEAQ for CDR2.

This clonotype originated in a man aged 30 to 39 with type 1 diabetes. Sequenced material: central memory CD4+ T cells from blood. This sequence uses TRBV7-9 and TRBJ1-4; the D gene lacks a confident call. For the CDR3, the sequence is CASSLDLRGPNEKLFF. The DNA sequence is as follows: TGTGCCAGCAGCTTAGACCTCAGAGGGCCCAACGAAAAACTGTTTTTT. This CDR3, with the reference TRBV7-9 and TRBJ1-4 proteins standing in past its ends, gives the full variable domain DTGVSQNPRHKITKRGQNVTFRCDPISEHNRLYWYRQTLGQGPEFLTYFQNEAQLEKSRLLSDRFSAERPKGSFSTLEIQRTEQGDSAMYLCASSLDLRGPNEKLFFGSGTQLSVL.